There are many counts of the clone carrying this T cell receptor (beta chain). The data belong to a study of T cell repertoires in cytomegalovirus infection. CDR1 SGHTA and CDR2 FQGNSA come from the germline V gene. The CDR3 contains 16 residues. Trimming took off 5 bases at V and 1 base at J, with 17 bases between the two ends. TCRdb re-called the reads with MiXCR, one entry per CDR3 protein. The table records around 630,000 distinct CDR3 sequences, approximately 24% of them present only once. The origin of this receptor is a human donor in good health (CMV status not recorded). Some clones in this sample may be carry-over from other donors' samples. The chain is built from TRBV7-2 and TRBJ2-5, with a weak D call TRBD1 (6 bases). Sequenced material: CD8+ T cells from PBMCs. This CDR3 is CASSLLQGFIQETQYF. The CDR3 coding sequence is TGTGCCAGCAGCCTACTACAGGGTTTCATCCAAGAGACCCAGTACTTC. Full variable domain (missing parts from reference TRBV7-2 and TRBJ2-5): GAGVSQSPSNKVTEKGKDVELRCDPISGHTALYWYRQSLGQGLEFLIYFQGNSAPDKSGLPSDRFSAERTGGSVSTLTIQRTQQEDSAVYLCASSLLQGFIQETQYFGPGTRLLVL.